The next 4 T cell receptor beta chains were all read from a single sample in a study of T cell responses to AZD1222 COVID-19 vaccine (dated by TCRdb to the early 2020s). Library preparation used the immunoSEQ multiplex PCR assay. The clones in this table, taken by TCRdb from immuneACCESS, are in-frame only. Not every clone is retained; where verified, under half of the shortfall comes from an unresolved V gene, and the cause of the rest is unknown. This sample holds approximately 77,000 clones; 92% were observed only once. The ten top clones hold 4% to 5.5% of the sample. The sample's time point label, decoded: about 28 days (+/-7) after the second vaccine dose. Sequences were derived from peripheral blood, sampled 28 days after the second AZD1222 dose. The receptors derive from an adult who received the AZD1222 COVID-19 vaccine.

This rearrangement joins TRBV5-4 to TRBJ2-5; TRBD2 matches at 8 bases. V gave up 2 bases and J gave up 5 bases; unmatched junction bases: 2. CDR1 is SGHNT, CDR2 YYREEE, per germline (reference sequence). The CDR3 extends over 13 amino acids. CDR3 DNA sequence: TGTGCCAGCAGCTTCTTAGCGGGGGAGACCCAGTACTTC. It translates to CASSFLAGETQYF. The full variable domain, in which reference TRBV5-4 and TRBJ2-5 provide the parts outside the CDR3, is ETGVTQSPTHLIKTRGQQVTLRCSSQSGHNTVSWYQQALGQGPQFIFQYYREEENGRGNFPPRFSGLQFPNYSSELNVNALELDDSALYLCASSFLAGETQYFGPGTRLLVL.

This clone was recorded once. CDR3 in amino acids: CASSLFSGNIRYTF. CDR3 sequence (DNA): TGCGCCAGCAGCTTGTTTTCAGGGAATATCCGCTACACCTTC. The chain combines TRBV5-1 with TRBJ1-2; tentative D call: TRBD1 (5 bases). The germline CDR1 and CDR2 sequences are SGHRS and YFSETQ. V dropped 1 base and J dropped 9 bases, with 16 bases sitting between them. This CDR3 is built from 14 residues.

The rearrangement links TRBV6-2 or TRBV6-3 to TRBJ2-2; D not certain. Germline-derived CDR1 and CDR2 are MNHEY and SVGEGT. The CDR3 consists of 12 residues. V dropped 5 bases and J dropped 5 bases, with 6 bases sitting between them. The CDR3: CASSTRTGELFF. The CDR3 DNA reads as TGTGCCAGCAGTACCCGAACCGGGGAGCTGTTTTTT.

J is TRBJ1-1 and V is TRBV5-1, with D possibly TRBD1 on 5 matching bases. Germline CDR1 reads SGHRS; CDR2 reads YFSETQ. With 3 bases removed from V and 8 bases from J, the gap between germline ends came to 17 bases. The CDR3 runs 14 residues. This CDR3 is CASSSSGGAFEAFF. For the CDR3, the DNA is TGCGCCAGCAGCTCCTCGGGTGGGGCATTCGAAGCTTTCTTT.